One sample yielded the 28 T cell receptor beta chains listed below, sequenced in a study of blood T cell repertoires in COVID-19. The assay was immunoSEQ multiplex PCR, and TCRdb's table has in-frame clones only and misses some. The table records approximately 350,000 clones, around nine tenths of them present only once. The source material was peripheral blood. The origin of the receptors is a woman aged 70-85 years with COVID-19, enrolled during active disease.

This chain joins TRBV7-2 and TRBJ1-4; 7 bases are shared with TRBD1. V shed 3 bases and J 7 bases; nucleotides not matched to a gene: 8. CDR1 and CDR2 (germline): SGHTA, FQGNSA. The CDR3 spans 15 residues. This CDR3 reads CASSFGTVMIEKLFF. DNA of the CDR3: TGTGCCAGCAGCTTCGGGACAGTGATGATTGAAAAACTGTTTTTT.

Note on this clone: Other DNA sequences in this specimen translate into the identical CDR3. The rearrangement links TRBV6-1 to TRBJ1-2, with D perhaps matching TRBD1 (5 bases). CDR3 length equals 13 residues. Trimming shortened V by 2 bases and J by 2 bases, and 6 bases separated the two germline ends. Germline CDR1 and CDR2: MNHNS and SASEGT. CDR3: CASSERGNYGYTF. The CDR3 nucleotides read TGTGCCAGCAGTGAAAGGGGCAACTATGGCTACACCTTC.

In DNA, the CDR3 is TGTGCCAGCAGCCTCCAGGGAGGGGGCTACAATGAGCAGTTCTTC. Its protein is CASSLQGGGYNEQFF. The chain links TRBV28 to TRBJ2-1; a weak D match, TRBD2 (7 bases). V lost 6 bases to trimming and J lost 3 bases, with 15 bases between them. The CDR3 contains 15 residues. Germline V gene lookup returns CDR1 MDHEN and CDR2 SYDVKM.

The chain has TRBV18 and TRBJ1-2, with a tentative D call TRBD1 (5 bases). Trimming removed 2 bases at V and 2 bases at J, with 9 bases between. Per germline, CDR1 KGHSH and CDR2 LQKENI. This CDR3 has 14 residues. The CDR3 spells CASSPDGQNYGYTF. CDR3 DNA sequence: TGTGCCAGCTCACCAGACGGACAAAACTATGGCTACACCTTC.

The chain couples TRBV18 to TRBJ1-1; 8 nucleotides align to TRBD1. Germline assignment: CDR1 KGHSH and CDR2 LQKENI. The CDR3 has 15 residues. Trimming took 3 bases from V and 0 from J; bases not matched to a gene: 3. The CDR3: CASSPLTGVNTEAFF. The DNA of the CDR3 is TGTGCCAGCTCACCCCTGACAGGGGTGAACACTGAAGCTTTCTTT.

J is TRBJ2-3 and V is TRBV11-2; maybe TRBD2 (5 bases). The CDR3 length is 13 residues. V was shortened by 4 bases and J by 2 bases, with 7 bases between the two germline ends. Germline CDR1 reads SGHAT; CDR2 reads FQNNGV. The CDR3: CASSSRDTDTQYF. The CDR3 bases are TGTGCCAGCAGCTCTCGGGACACAGATACGCAGTATTTT.

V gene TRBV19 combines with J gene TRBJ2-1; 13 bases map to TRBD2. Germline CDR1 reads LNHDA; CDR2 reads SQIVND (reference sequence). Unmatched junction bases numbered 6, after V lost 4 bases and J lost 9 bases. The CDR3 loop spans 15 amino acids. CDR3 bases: TGTGCCAGTAGTACACTAGCGGGGGGGCCGGGTGAGCAGTTCTTC. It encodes CASSTLAGGPGEQFF.

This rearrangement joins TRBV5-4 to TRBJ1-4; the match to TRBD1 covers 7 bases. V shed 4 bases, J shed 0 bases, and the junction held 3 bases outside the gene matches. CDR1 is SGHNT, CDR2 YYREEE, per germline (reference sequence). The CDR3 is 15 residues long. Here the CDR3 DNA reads TGTGCCAGCAGCACTGGGACAGCAACTAATGAAAAACTGTTTTTT. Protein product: CASSTGTATNEKLFF.

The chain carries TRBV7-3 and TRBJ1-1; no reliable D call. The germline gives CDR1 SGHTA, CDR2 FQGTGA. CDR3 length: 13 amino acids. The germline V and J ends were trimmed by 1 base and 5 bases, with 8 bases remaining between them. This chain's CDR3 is CASSLNTETEAFF. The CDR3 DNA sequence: TGTGCCAGCAGCTTAAACACAGAAACTGAAGCTTTCTTT.

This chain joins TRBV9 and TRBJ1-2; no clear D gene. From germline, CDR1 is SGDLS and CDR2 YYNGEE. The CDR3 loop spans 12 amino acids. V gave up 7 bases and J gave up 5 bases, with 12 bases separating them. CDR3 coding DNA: TGTGCCAGCTTCCACGGTGTTTATGGCTACACCTTC. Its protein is CASFHGVYGYTF.

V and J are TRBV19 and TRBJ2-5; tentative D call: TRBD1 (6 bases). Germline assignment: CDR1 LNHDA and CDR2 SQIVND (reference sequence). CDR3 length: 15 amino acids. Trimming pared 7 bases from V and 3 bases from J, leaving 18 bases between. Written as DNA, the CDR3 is TGTGCCAGTACCCCTGGGTGGGACATAGAAGAGACCCAGTACTTC. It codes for CASTPGWDIEETQYF.

CDR3 region: CASSLGQSNTEAFF. The CDR3 region has the DNA TGTGCCAGCAGCTTGGGACAGTCGAACACTGAAGCTTTCTTT. The chain is built from TRBV5-6 and TRBJ1-1; possibly TRBD1 for D (5 bases). Trimming shortened V by 0 bases and J by 1 base, and 7 bases separated the two germline ends. This CDR3 is 14 amino acids long. CDR1 SGHDT and CDR2 YYEEEE come from the germline V gene.

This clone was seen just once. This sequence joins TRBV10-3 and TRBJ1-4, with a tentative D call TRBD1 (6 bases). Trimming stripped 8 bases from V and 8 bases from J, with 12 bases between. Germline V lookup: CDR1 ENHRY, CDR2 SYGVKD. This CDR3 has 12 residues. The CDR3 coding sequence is TGTGCCATCGGGCAGGGGAAAGAAAAACTGTTTTTT. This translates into CAIGQGKEKLFF.

Here the CDR3 DNA reads TGTGCTAGTGGTCGAACAGGGGGCAGCCTTCTTTATAGCAATCAGCCCCAGCATTTT. Translated: CASGRTGGSLLYSNQPQHF. The genes are TRBV12-5 and TRBJ1-5; TRBD1 agrees at 9 bases. With V trimmed by 5 bases and J by 0 bases, 14 bases remained unmatched. Per germline, CDR1 LGHNT and CDR2 FRNRAP. The length of the CDR3 is 19 residues.

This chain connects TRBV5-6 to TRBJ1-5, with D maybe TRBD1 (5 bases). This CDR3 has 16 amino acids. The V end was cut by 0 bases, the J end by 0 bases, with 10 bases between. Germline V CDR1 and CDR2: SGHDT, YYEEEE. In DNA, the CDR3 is TGTGCCAGCAGCTTGGCCCGACAGTATAGCAATCAGCCCCAGCATTTT. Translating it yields CASSLARQYSNQPQHF.

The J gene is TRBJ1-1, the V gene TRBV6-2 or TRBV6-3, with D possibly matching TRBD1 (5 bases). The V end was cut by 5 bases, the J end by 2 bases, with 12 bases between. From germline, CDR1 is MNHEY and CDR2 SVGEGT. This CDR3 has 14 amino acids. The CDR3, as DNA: TGTGCCAGCAGTACCTGGACACCTAACACTGAAGCTTTCTTT. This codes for CASSTWTPNTEAFF.

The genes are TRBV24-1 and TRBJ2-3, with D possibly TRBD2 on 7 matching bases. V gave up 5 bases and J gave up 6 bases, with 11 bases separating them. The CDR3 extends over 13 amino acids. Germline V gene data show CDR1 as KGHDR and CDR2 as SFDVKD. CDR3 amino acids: CATSAEGGDTQYF. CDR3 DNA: TGTGCCACCAGTGCGGAGGGGGGGGATACGCAGTATTTT.

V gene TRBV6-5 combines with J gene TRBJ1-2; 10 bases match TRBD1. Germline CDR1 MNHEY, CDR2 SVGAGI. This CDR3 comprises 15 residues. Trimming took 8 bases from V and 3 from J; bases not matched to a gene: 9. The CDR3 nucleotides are TGTGCCAGCGCGATCGACAGGGGGCGCGACTATGGCTACACCTTC. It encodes CASAIDRGRDYGYTF.

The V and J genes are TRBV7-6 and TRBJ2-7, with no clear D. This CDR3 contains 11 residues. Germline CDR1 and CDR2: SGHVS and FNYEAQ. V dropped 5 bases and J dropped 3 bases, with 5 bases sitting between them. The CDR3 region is CASSSRYEQYF. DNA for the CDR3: TGTGCCAGCAGCAGCCGCTACGAGCAGTACTTC.

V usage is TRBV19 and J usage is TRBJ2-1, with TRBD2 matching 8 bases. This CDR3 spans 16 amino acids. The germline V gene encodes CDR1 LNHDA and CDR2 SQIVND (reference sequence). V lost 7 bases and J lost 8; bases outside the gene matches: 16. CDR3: CASTQGSTGGMYEQFF. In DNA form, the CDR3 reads TGTGCCAGTACCCAGGGGTCTACGGGGGGGATGTATGAGCAGTTCTTC.

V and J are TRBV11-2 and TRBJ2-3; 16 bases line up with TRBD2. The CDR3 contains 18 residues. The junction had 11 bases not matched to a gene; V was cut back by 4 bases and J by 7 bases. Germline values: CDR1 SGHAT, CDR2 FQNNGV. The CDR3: CASSSAGTSGGALYTQYF. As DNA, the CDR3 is TGTGCCAGCAGCTCCGCCGGGACTAGCGGGGGGGCCCTATATACGCAGTATTTT.

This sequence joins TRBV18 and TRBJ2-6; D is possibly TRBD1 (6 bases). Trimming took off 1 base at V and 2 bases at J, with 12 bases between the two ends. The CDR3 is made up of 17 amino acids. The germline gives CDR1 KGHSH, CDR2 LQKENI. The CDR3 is CASSPLQGAAGANVLTF. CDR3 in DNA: TGTGCCAGCTCACCACTACAGGGTGCCGCTGGGGCCAACGTCCTGACTTTC.

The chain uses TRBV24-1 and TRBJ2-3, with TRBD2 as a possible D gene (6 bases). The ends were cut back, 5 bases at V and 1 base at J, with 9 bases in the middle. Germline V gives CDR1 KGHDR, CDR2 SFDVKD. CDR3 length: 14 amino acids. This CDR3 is CATSGGGGTDTQYF. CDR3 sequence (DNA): TGTGCCACCAGTGGGGGCGGGGGCACAGATACGCAGTATTTT.

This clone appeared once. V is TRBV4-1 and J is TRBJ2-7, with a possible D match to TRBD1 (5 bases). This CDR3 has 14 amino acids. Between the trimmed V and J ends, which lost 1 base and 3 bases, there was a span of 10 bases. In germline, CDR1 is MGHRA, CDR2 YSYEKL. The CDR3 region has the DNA TGCGCCAGCAGCCAAGCACAGGCATTCTACGAGCAGTACTTC. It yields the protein CASSQAQAFYEQYF.

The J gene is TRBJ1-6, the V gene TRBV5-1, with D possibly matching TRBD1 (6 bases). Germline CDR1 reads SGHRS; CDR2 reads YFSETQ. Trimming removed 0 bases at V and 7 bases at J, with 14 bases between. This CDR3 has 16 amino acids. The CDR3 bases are TGCGCCAGCAGCTTGGCCGCACAGGGTTGGAATTCACCCCTCCACTTT. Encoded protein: CASSLAAQGWNSPLHF. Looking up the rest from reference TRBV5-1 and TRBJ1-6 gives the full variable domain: KAGVTQTPRYLIKTRGQQVTLSCSPISGHRSVSWYQQTPGQGLQFLFEYFSETQRNKGNFPGRFSGRQFSNSRSEMNVSTLELGDSALYLCASSLAAQGWNSPLHFGNGTRLTVT.

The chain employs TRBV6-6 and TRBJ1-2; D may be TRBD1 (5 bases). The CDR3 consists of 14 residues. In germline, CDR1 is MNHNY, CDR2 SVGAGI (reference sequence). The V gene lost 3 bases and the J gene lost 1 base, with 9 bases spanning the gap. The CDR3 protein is CASSYYGGNYGYTF. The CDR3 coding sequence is TGTGCCAGCAGTTATTACGGGGGTAACTATGGCTACACCTTC.

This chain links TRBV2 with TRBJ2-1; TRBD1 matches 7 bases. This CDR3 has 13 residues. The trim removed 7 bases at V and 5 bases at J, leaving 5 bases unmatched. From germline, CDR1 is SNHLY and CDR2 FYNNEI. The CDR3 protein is CASIRDSDNEQFF. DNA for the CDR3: TGTGCCAGCATCAGGGACAGCGACAATGAGCAGTTCTTC.

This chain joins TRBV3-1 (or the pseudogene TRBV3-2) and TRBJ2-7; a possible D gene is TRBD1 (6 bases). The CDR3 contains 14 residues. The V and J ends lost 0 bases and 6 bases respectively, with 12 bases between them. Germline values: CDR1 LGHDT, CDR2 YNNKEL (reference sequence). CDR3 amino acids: CASSQETGRREQYF. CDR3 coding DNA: TGTGCCAGCAGCCAAGAAACAGGGAGACGCGAGCAGTACTTC.